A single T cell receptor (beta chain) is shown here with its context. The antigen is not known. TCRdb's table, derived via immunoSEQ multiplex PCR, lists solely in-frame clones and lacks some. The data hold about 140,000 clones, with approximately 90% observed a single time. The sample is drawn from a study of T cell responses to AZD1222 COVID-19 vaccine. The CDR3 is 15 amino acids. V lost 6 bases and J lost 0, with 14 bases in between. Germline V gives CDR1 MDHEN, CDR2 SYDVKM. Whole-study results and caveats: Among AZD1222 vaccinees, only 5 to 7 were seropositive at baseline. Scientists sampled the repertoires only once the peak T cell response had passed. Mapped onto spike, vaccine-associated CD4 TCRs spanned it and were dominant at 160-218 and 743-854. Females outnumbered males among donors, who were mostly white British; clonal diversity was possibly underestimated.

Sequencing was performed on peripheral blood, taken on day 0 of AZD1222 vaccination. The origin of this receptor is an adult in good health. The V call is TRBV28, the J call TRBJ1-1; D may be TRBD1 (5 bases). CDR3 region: CASREDTTMNTEAFF. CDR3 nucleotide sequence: TGTGCCAGCAGGGAGGACACAACAATGAACACTGAAGCTTTCTTT.